Listed below are T cell receptor beta chains from one sample, sequenced in a study of T cells after yellow fever vaccination. Each CDR3 protein gets one entry after TCRdb re-called the 5' RACE reads with MiXCR. This table has around 590,000 distinct CDR3 sequences, 9% to 15% appearing once. Sequenced material: PBMCs, taken on the day of the yellow fever booster vaccination. The receptors were sampled from a man aged 30 to 39 who received the YFV17D yellow fever vaccine. CDR3s include the opening cysteine and the closing phenylalanine or tryptophan. D genes are given only for firm matches. The size field is filled for only some rows; it gives once, few, many or a size class.

clone size,V gene,D gene,J gene,CDR3 protein,CDR3 DNA
-,TRBV18,TRBD1,TRBJ1-1,CASSPTGRRNTEAFF,TGTGCCAGCTCTCCGACAGGGAGGAGGAACACTGAAGCTTTCTTT
-,TRBV18,-,TRBJ2-7,CASSQTGSNPYEQYF,TGTGCCAGCTCTCAGACCGGGTCTAACCCCTACGAGCAGTACTTC
many,TRBV29-1,-,TRBJ1-1,CSVCSLNTEAFF,TGCAGCGTTTGTTCGTTGAACACTGAAGCTTTCTTT
many,TRBV5-1,-,TRBJ2-1,CASSLPGNEQFF,TGCGCCAGCAGCTTGCCGGGAAATGAGCAGTTCTTC
few,TRBV20-1,-,TRBJ2-7,CSASNEGRYEQYF,TGCAGTGCTAGTAACGAGGGGCGATACGAGCAGTACTTC
-,TRBV14,TRBD1,TRBJ2-7,CASSQGQGASYEQYF,TGTGCCAGCAGCCAAGGACAGGGGGCCTCCTACGAGCAGTACTTC
-,TRBV20-1,-,TRBJ2-4,CSAPGGQLAKNIQYF,TGCAGTGCCCCTGGGGGACAACTAGCCAAAAACATTCAGTACTTC
-,TRBV18,TRBD2,TRBJ2-3,CASSPPRPGTNTDTQYF,TGTGCCAGCTCACCGCCCCGGCCCGGGACTAACACAGATACGCAGTATTTT
-,TRBV20-1,-,TRBJ2-3,CSARLLDDTQYF,TGCAGTGCTAGATTGCTAGACGATACGCAGTATTTT
many,TRBV4-3,-,TRBJ2-4,CASSQELAKNIQYF,TGCGCCAGCAGCCAAGAACTAGCCAAAAACATTCAGTACTTC
-,TRBV29-1,-,TRBJ1-2,CSVVSGLRDYGYTF,TGCAGCGTTGTTTCGGGCCTCAGGGACTATGGCTACACCTTC
many,TRBV7-8,-,TRBJ2-3,CASSLEYADTQYF,TGTGCCAGCAGCTTAGAATACGCAGATACGCAGTATTTT
-,TRBV7-2,-,TRBJ1-3,CASSLLGRRSGNTIYF,TGTGCCAGCAGCTTATTGGGCAGACGATCTGGAAACACCATATATTTT
-,TRBV7-6,-,TRBJ2-3,CASTVSGITGVATDTQYF,TGTGCCAGCACCGTAAGTGGCATCACGGGAGTGGCCACAGATACGCAGTATTTT
few,TRBV19,-,TRBJ1-4,CASSIAGRNEKLFF,TGTGCCAGTAGTATCGCAGGGCGTAATGAAAAACTGTTTTTT
few,TRBV12-3/TRBV12-4,-,TRBJ2-1,CASSPRTQNNEQFF,TGTGCCAGCAGTCCGAGGACTCAGAACAATGAGCAGTTCTTC
-,TRBV23-1,TRBD1,TRBJ1-1,CASSQSSCNKVPGGLPEAFF,TGCGCCAGCAGTCAATCGTCGTGTAACAAAGTCCCAGGGGGGCTCCCTGAAGCTTTCTTT
few,TRBV19,-,TRBJ2-7,CATHYEQYF,TGTGCCACCCACTACGAGCAGTACTTC
few,TRBV28,-,TRBJ1-3,CASSLGALSGNTIYF,TGTGCCAGCAGTCTGGGTGCCCTATCTGGAAACACCATATATTTT
many,TRBV29-1,TRBD2,TRBJ2-1,CSVGLATYEQFF,TGCAGCGTTGGACTAGCGACGTATGAGCAGTTCTTC
many,TRBV29-1,-,TRBJ1-2,CSINPPLDGDYGYTF,TGCAGTATCAATCCTCCCTTGGACGGAGACTATGGCTACACCTTC
many,TRBV20-1,TRBD1,TRBJ1-5,CSAEGLQGAGSNQPQHF,TGCAGTGCTGAGGGCCTACAGGGGGCGGGTAGCAATCAGCCCCAGCATTTT
many,TRBV5-4,TRBD1,TRBJ2-7,CASSPTGDRVYEQYF,TGTGCCAGCAGTCCGACTGGGGACAGGGTCTACGAGCAGTACTTC
few,TRBV7-6,TRBD1,TRBJ2-7,CASSLAGTGDGEQYF,TGTGCCAGCAGCTTAGCCGGGACAGGGGATGGCGAGCAGTACTTC
few,TRBV30,TRBD2,TRBJ2-2,CAWSDRLAGVLGELFF,TGTGCCTGGAGTGACCGACTGGCGGGAGTGCTCGGGGAGCTGTTTTTT
few,TRBV19,-,TRBJ2-2,CASSIDHFGRARGTGGELFF,TGTGCCAGTAGTATAGACCACTTTGGTAGGGCACGGGGCACGGGCGGGGAGCTGTTTTTT
-,TRBV20-1,-,TRBJ2-4,CSAREMGVRIQYF,TGCAGTGCTAGAGAAATGGGAGTCCGCATTCAGTACTTC
few,TRBV6-1,-,TRBJ2-5,CASIRGRETQYF,TGTGCCAGCATCAGGGGCCGAGAGACCCAGTACTTC
many,TRBV11-2,TRBD1,TRBJ2-7,CASSIGQAYEQYF,TGTGCCAGCAGCATCGGACAGGCCTACGAGCAGTACTTC
-,TRBV20-1,-,TRBJ2-2,CFARDVTTRAGELFF,TGCTTTGCTAGAGATGTCACTACAAGGGCCGGGGAGCTGTTTTTT
-,TRBV20-1,TRBD1,TRBJ2-1,CSATPRQGSYGYNEQFF,TGCAGTGCTACCCCCAGACAGGGGTCATATGGCTACAATGAGCAGTTCTTC
few,TRBV20-1,TRBD2,TRBJ2-2,CSASPGTSPTGELFF,TGCAGTGCTAGTCCCGGGACTAGTCCCACCGGGGAGCTGTTTTTT
-,TRBV5-6,TRBD1,TRBJ2-7,CASSSKTGMAYEQYF,TGTGCCAGCAGCTCGAAGACAGGGATGGCCTACGAGCAGTACTTC
-,TRBV20-1,TRBD2,TRBJ2-7,CSASGGVYEQYF,TGCAGTGCTAGCGGGGGGGTTTACGAGCAGTACTTC
few,TRBV24-1,TRBD2,TRBJ2-7,CATSDSTSASYEQYF,TGTGCCACCAGTGATTCGACTAGCGCCTCCTACGAGCAGTACTTC
few,TRBV20-1,-,TRBJ1-1,CSARYGNTEAFF,TGCAGTGCTAGATACGGGAACACTGAAGCTTTCTTT
-,TRBV2,TRBD2,TRBJ2-1,CASSAAGGISEQFF,TGTGCCAGCAGTGCAGCGGGAGGTATCAGTGAGCAGTTCTTC
-,TRBV28,TRBD2,TRBJ2-5,CASLSGSLGRETQYF,TGTGCCAGCCTCAGCGGGAGTTTAGGACGAGAGACCCAGTACTTC
-,TRBV6-4,-,TRBJ1-6,CASSVGGLNSPLHF,TGTGCCAGCAGTGTGGGGGGGCTTAATTCACCCCTCCACTTT
-,TRBV5-1,TRBD2,TRBJ2-4,CASSLGGGLSNIQYF,TGCGCCAGCAGCTTGGGGGGAGGGTTGTCAAACATTCAGTACTTC
few,TRBV20-1,TRBD2,TRBJ2-1,CSAPKRVTSGGANEQFF,TGCAGTGCTCCGAAAAGAGTGACTAGCGGGGGGGCCAATGAGCAGTTCTTC
-,TRBV20-1,-,TRBJ2-7,CSASYDGSYEQYF,TGCAGTGCCAGCTACGACGGGAGTTACGAGCAGTACTTC
few,TRBV6-5,TRBD2,TRBJ2-5,CASSYSPSPMTSAKETQYF,TGTGCCAGCAGTTACTCACCCTCCCCCATGACTAGCGCCAAAGAGACCCAGTACTTC
-,TRBV4-3,-,TRBJ2-3,CASSQEPLTATDTQYF,TGCGCCAGCAGCCAAGAACCCCTGACTGCCACAGATACGCAGTATTTT
many,TRBV28,TRBD2,TRBJ2-2,CASTGRAGELFF,TGTGCCAGCACGGGGAGGGCCGGGGAGCTGTTTTTT
-,TRBV7-2,TRBD1,TRBJ2-7,CASSLTGAINSYEQYF,TGTGCCAGCAGCCTAACAGGGGCAATCAACTCCTACGAGCAGTACTTC
-,TRBV9,-,TRBJ2-1,CASSVVGGRSEQFF,TGTGCCAGCAGCGTAGTAGGAGGGAGGAGCGAGCAGTTCTTC
few,TRBV4-1,-,TRBJ2-2,CASSQARAVTGELFF,TGCGCCAGCAGCCAAGCGAGGGCCGTGACCGGGGAGCTGTTTTTT
-,TRBV14,-,TRBJ2-7,CASSQDLRGTYEQYF,TGTGCCAGCAGCCAAGATCTAAGGGGGACCTACGAGCAGTACTTC
-,TRBV7-3,-,TRBJ2-3,CASSKTGNTDTQYF,TGTGCCAGCAGCAAAACAGGGAACACAGATACGCAGTATTTT
-,TRBV5-1,-,TRBJ2-3,CASNKGSTDTQYF,TGCGCCAGCAACAAGGGTAGCACAGATACGCAGTATTTT
-,TRBV20-1,TRBD2,TRBJ2-5,CSAQKRESETQYF,TGCAGTGCGCAAAAGCGGGAGAGTGAGACCCAGTACTTC